This T cell receptor beta chain is from a study of control samples from healthy donors and cancer patients. TCRdb's table, derived via immunoSEQ multiplex PCR, lists solely in-frame clones and lacks some. The sample holds some 150,000 clones, approximately 94% seen once. Germline CDR1 reads SGHRS; CDR2 reads YFSETQ. The CDR3 is 18 amino acids. Trimming removed 3 bases from V and 2 bases from J; junction bases left unmatched: 9. The TCR sequence derives from a man aged 40-55 years in good health. V is TRBV5-1 and J is TRBJ2-6; the match to TRBD1 covers 9 bases. Sequencing was carried out using blood. The CDR3 is CASSSHHTGGTGANVLTF. CDR3 DNA sequence: TGCGCCAGCAGCTCCCATCATACAGGGGGCACTGGGGCCAACGTCCTGACTTTC.